The 27 T cell receptor beta chains reported below all come from one sample, sequenced in a study of T cells in Graves' hyperthyroidism and ophthalmopathy. Amplification of TCR beta CDR3 regions used RNA as the template. HTBI primers were used for first-round RT-PCR of the TCR CDR3. In TCRdb, the multiplex PCR reads were re-called with MiXCR into one record per CDR3 protein. The data hold about 360,000 distinct CDR3 sequences, with less than 15% observed a single time. The sample comprised blood. All receptors come from a woman between 18 and 30 years old with Graves' hyperthyroidism.

The J gene is TRBJ1-6, the V gene TRBV30; no reliable D call. CDR1 is GTSNPN, CDR2 SVGIG, per germline (reference sequence). The CDR3 loop spans 13 amino acids. The V and J ends lost 7 bases and 0 bases respectively, with 7 bases between them. CDR3 region: CAFRGSYNSPLHF. The CDR3 DNA reads as TGTGCCTTTCGGGGCTCCTATAATTCACCCCTCCACTTT.

Ten or more counts support this clonotype. V and J are TRBV28 and TRBJ1-2, with a tentative D call TRBD1 (5 bases). CDR1 MDHEN and CDR2 SYDVKM come from the germline V gene. The CDR3 totals 13 residues. The germline V and J ends were trimmed by 1 base and 8 bases, with 11 bases remaining between them. This chain's CDR3 is CASSLYGQVGYTF. The CDR3 region has the DNA TGTGCCAGCAGTTTATATGGACAAGTGGGCTACACCTTC.

This clonotype was picked up many times. The V call is TRBV3-1, the J call TRBJ1-1, with D perhaps matching TRBD1 (5 bases). V dropped 6 bases and J dropped 0 bases, with 14 bases sitting between them. CDR1 is LGHDT and CDR2 is YNNKEL in the germline V gene (reference sequence). This CDR3 is 15 amino acids long. In DNA, the CDR3 is TGTGCCAGCAGGCGGGGGGTTGCAGTGAACACTGAAGCTTTCTTT. The encoded protein is CASRRGVAVNTEAFF.

The gene calls are TRBV25-1 and TRBJ2-7; no definite D call. The germline gives CDR1 MGHDK, CDR2 SYGVNS. V was shortened by 4 bases and J by 0 bases, with 7 bases between the two germline ends. The CDR3 has 13 amino acids. The CDR3 is CASSARTSYEQYF. DNA of the CDR3: TGTGCCAGCAGTGCCCGGACCTCCTACGAGCAGTACTTC.

This clonotype came up many times. This sequence joins TRBV11-2 and TRBJ2-7; 7 positions match TRBD2. Germline CDR1 is SGHAT and CDR2 is FQNNGV. Losses at the gene ends were 1 base for V and 0 bases for J; bases not matched to a gene: 6. CDR3 length equals 16 residues. CDR3 amino acids: CASSLAVGGSSYEQYF. In nucleotides, the CDR3 is TGTGCCAGCAGCTTAGCCGTCGGGGGGAGCTCCTACGAGCAGTACTTC.

This clonotype was observed a handful of times. V gene TRBV7-9 combines with J gene TRBJ1-1; D gene ambiguous. Germline V CDR1 and CDR2: SEHNR, FQNEAQ (reference sequence). The ends were cut back, 3 bases at V and 0 bases at J, with 11 bases in the middle. This CDR3 comprises 15 residues. The CDR3 loop is CASSFYLQMNTEAFF. CDR3 in DNA: TGTGCCAGCAGCTTTTACCTCCAAATGAACACTGAAGCTTTCTTT.

This clonotype occurred a few times. This sequence joins TRBV4-1 and TRBJ2-1; the D gene is possibly TRBD2 (6 bases). The CDR3 has 15 amino acids. CDR1 is MGHRA, CDR2 YSYEKL, per germline. The V end lost 8 bases, the J end lost 4 bases, and 18 bases lay between the germline ends. The CDR3 loop reads CASSSDASVYNEQFF. The CDR3 nucleotides read TGCGCCAGCTCTTCGGACGCTAGCGTGTACAATGAGCAGTTCTTC.

This clonotype has a count of ten or more. The chain links TRBV28 to TRBJ2-7, with TRBD1 matching 8 bases. The ends lost 8 bases at V and 0 bases at J; junction bases unmatched: 12. From germline, CDR1 is MDHEN and CDR2 SYDVKM. The CDR3 extends over 16 amino acids. The CDR3 sequence is CASGSNRDRSSYEQYF. The CDR3 DNA is TGTGCCAGCGGAAGCAACCGGGACAGGAGCTCCTACGAGCAGTACTTC.

Ten or more counts support this clonotype. The gene calls are TRBV27 and TRBJ1-1; the D gene is possibly TRBD1 (5 bases). This CDR3 comprises 13 residues. Between the trimmed V and J ends, which lost 2 bases and 11 bases, there was a span of 15 bases. Germline CDR1 MNHEY, CDR2 SMNVEV (reference sequence). This CDR3 reads CASSLRQAGVAFF. The DNA of the CDR3 is TGTGCCAGCAGTTTACGGCAGGCGGGGGTGGCTTTCTTT.

This clonotype was observed a handful of times. The rearrangement links TRBV9 to TRBJ1-3, with TRBD1 identical over 8 bases. After removal of 4 bases from V and 9 bases from J, the junction contained 12 bases not matched to a gene. Germline V gives CDR1 SGDLS, CDR2 YYNGEE. CDR3 size: 15 residues. DNA of the CDR3: TGTGCCAGCAGCCCCCCCGGGACAGGCTCGCCCACCATATATTTT. Translating it yields CASSPPGTGSPTIYF.

This clonotype came up many times. The gene calls are TRBV19 and TRBJ1-1; D not resolved. V was clipped by 5 bases and J by 1 base, with 11 bases between them. The CDR3 is 14 amino acids. Looked up from germline, CDR1 is LNHDA and CDR2 is SQIVND (reference sequence). This chain's CDR3 is CASSSRAPNTEAFF. In nucleotides, the CDR3 is TGTGCCAGTAGTTCCCGGGCCCCGAACACTGAAGCTTTCTTT.

Only a few counts were recorded for this clonotype. The V call is TRBV11-3, the J call TRBJ2-1; the match to TRBD2 covers 14 bases. Germline V CDR1 and CDR2: SGHNT, YENEEA. The J segment lost 7 bases and the V segment lost 5 bases, leaving 13 bases of the junction unmatched. CDR3 length: 18 residues. The CDR3: CASSPTSGGARVGNEQFF. CDR3 in DNA: TGTGCCAGCAGCCCGACTAGCGGGGGGGCCCGGGTCGGAAATGAGCAGTTCTTC.

In this sample, this clonotype turned up many times. In DNA, the CDR3 is TGTGCCAGCAGGGTCGTCCGGGACAGCACCTACGAGCAGTACTTC. It codes for CASRVVRDSTYEQYF. The chain couples TRBV6-2 or TRBV6-3 to TRBJ2-7; 7 nucleotides agree with TRBD1. The CDR3 is 15 amino acids. Per germline, CDR1 MNHEY and CDR2 SVGEGT. The junction had 10 bases not matched to a gene; V was cut back by 6 bases and J by 2 bases.

This clonotype was observed a handful of times. V gene TRBV9 combines with J gene TRBJ2-2; D not resolved. This CDR3 spans 14 amino acids. Trimming pared 2 bases from V and 3 bases from J, leaving 8 bases between. The germline V gene has CDR1 SGDLS and CDR2 YYNGEE. DNA of the CDR3: TGTGCCAGCAGCGTGGGGATTTACACCGGGGAGCTGTTTTTT. It translates to CASSVGIYTGELFF. Looking up the rest from reference TRBV9 and TRBJ2-2 gives the full variable domain: DSGVTQTPKHLITATGQRVTLRCSPRSGDLSVYWYQQSLDQGLQFLIQYYNGEERAKGNILERFSAQQFPDLHSELNLSSLELGDSALYFCASSVGIYTGELFFGEGSRLTVL.

This clonotype was observed at least ten times. The chain couples TRBV11-2 to TRBJ2-5, with D unclear. The CDR3 extends over 14 amino acids. Trimming took off 5 bases at V and 4 bases at J, with 14 bases between the two ends. Looked up from germline, CDR1 is SGHAT and CDR2 is FQNNGV. This CDR3 is CASSQGLTGETQYF. The DNA for the CDR3 is TGTGCCAGCAGCCAAGGGCTCACGGGAGAGACCCAGTACTTC. Variable domain in full (rest from reference TRBV11-2 and TRBJ2-5): EAGVAQSPRYKIIEKRQSVAFWCNPISGHATLYWYQQILGQGPKLLIQFQNNGVVDDSQLPKDRFSAERLKGVDSTLKIQPAKLEDSAVYLCASSQGLTGETQYFGPGTRLLVL.

This clonotype was observed at least ten times. The V gene is TRBV2, the J gene TRBJ2-4, with TRBD2 matching 8 bases. J was trimmed by 0 bases and V by 6 bases; bases with no gene match: 4. Per the germline V gene, CDR1 is SNHLY and CDR2 is FYNNEI. The CDR3 totals 15 residues. CDR3 protein: CASRLAVLAKNIQYF. The CDR3 nucleotides read TGTGCCAGCAGACTAGCGGTGCTAGCCAAAAACATTCAGTACTTC. Full variable domain (rest looked up from reference TRBV2 and TRBJ2-4): EPEVTQTPSHQVTQMGQEVILRCVPISNHLYFYWYRQILGQKVEFLVSFYNNEISEKSEIFDDQFSVERPDGSNFTLKIRSTKLEDSAMYFCASRLAVLAKNIQYFGAGTRLSVL.

This clonotype was detected many times. The chain is built from TRBV7-2 and TRBJ2-1; D uncertain. V lost 5 bases, J lost 5 bases, and 7 bases lay in between. In germline, CDR1 is SGHTA, CDR2 FQGNSA. The CDR3 extends over 12 amino acids. The CDR3 spells CASSPRNNEQFF. CDR3 coding DNA: TGTGCCAGCAGCCCTCGGAACAATGAGCAGTTCTTC.

The V and J genes are TRBV4-1 and TRBJ2-5; 9 positions match TRBD1. Germline CDR1 reads MGHRA; CDR2 reads YSYEKL. With 2 bases clipped from V and 2 bases from J, the junction kept 9 bases outside the gene matches. The CDR3 is made up of 17 amino acids. CDR3 sequence reads: CASSQRDIGTGQETQYF. For the CDR3, the DNA is TGCGCCAGCAGCCAAAGGGACATTGGGACAGGGCAAGAGACCCAGTACTTC.

This clonotype occurred many times. The V and J genes are TRBV3-1 and TRBJ2-3; 8 nucleotides match TRBD2. Germline lookup yields CDR1 LGHDT and CDR2 YNNKEL (reference sequence). The trim removed 4 bases at V and 5 bases at J, leaving 8 bases unmatched. The CDR3 runs 15 residues. The DNA of the CDR3 is TGTGCCAGCAGCCCCAGCGGGGGCGAGATAGATACGCAGTATTTT. Protein: CASSPSGGEIDTQYF.

The count of this clonotype is one. This could be a read error, since a much larger clone is one nucleotide away. The chain joins TRBV28 to TRBJ2-5; 7 bases match TRBD1. There are 13 residues in the CDR3. Germline V gives CDR1 MDHEN, CDR2 SYDVKM. V lost 7 bases to trimming and J lost 5 bases; unmatched junction nucleotides: 7. CDR3 nucleotides: TGTGCCAGCATTAGCACGGGACAGGAGACCCAGTACTTC. Amino acid sequence: CASISTGQETQYF. The full variable domain, completed using reference TRBV28 and TRBJ2-5, is DVKVTQSSRYLVKRTGEKVFLECVQDMDHENMFWYRQDPGLGLRLIYFSYDVKMKEKGDIPEGYSVSREKKERFSLILESASTNQTSMYLCASISTGQETQYFGPGTRLLVL.

This chain joins TRBV28 and TRBJ2-2; D possibly corresponds to TRBD1 (5 bases). Germline CDR1 is MDHEN and CDR2 is SYDVKM. Trimming pared 7 bases from V and 2 bases from J, leaving 8 bases between. This CDR3 comprises 13 residues. The DNA of the CDR3 is TGTGCCAGCATGACAGACAACACCGGGGAGCTGTTTTTT. It encodes CASMTDNTGELFF.

The sample holds many counts of this clonotype. CDR3 protein: CASGRTGGSNEQFF. The DNA of the CDR3 is TGTGCCAGCGGGCGTACGGGAGGGTCTAATGAGCAGTTCTTC. This rearrangement joins TRBV2 to TRBJ2-1; 8 nucleotides line up with TRBD2. The CDR3 has 14 amino acids. V lost 8 bases, J lost 7 bases, and 10 bases stayed unmatched. From germline, CDR1 is SNHLY and CDR2 FYNNEI.

This clonotype was counted many times. This chain joins TRBV30 and TRBJ2-5; 11 bases agree with TRBD2. CDR1 and CDR2 (germline): GTSNPN, SVGIG (reference sequence). The ends lost 2 bases at V and 1 base at J; junction bases unmatched: 6. The CDR3 runs 16 residues. The CDR3 region has the DNA TGTGCCTGGAGTCCCGGACTAGCGGGCAGCCAAGAGACCCAGTACTTC. Its protein product is CAWSPGLAGSQETQYF.

This clonotype was found many times. V is TRBV12-5 and J is TRBJ2-1; the D gene is possibly TRBD1 (5 bases). Trimming stripped 6 bases from V and 4 bases from J, with 13 bases between. The CDR3 sequence is 14 residues long. In germline, CDR1 is LGHNT, CDR2 FRNRAP. CDR3 residues: CASGQGIGYNEQFF. DNA for the CDR3: TGTGCTAGTGGCCAGGGTATTGGGTACAATGAGCAGTTCTTC.

The rearrangement links TRBV6-1 to TRBJ2-3; 10 bases are a match to TRBD2. V was pared by 9 bases and J by 6 bases, with 12 bases of the junction left unmatched. Germline CDR1 and CDR2: MNHNS and SASEGT. This CDR3 spans 15 amino acids. CDR3 in amino acids: CASHDSSGSVDTQYF. In DNA, the CDR3 is TGTGCCAGTCATGACTCTAGCGGGAGTGTCGATACGCAGTATTTT.

This clonotype occurred many times. The V call is TRBV27, the J call TRBJ1-2; 7 nucleotides match TRBD1. The CDR3 consists of 13 residues. The germline CDR1 and CDR2 sequences are MNHEY and SMNVEV (reference sequence). After removal of 6 bases from V and 5 bases from J, the junction contained 6 bases not matched to a gene. The CDR3 region is CASSLGQRYGYTF. The DNA of the CDR3 is TGTGCCAGCAGCCTGGGACAGCGATATGGCTACACCTTC.

This clonotype was seen at least ten times. The V call is TRBV7-3, the J call TRBJ2-3; possible D gene TRBD2, 5 bases. The germline V gene encodes CDR1 SGHTA and CDR2 FQGTGA. This CDR3 is built from 15 residues. Trimming took 5 bases from V and 0 from J, leaving 12 bases between them. The CDR3: CASSLGISSTDTQYF. CDR3 in DNA: TGTGCCAGCAGCCTCGGGATCTCTAGCACAGATACGCAGTATTTT.